One and the same sample provided the 27 T cell receptor beta chains below, sequenced in a study. TCRdb redid the calling of the 5' RACE reads with MiXCR, one entry per CDR3 protein. The sample has about 41,000 distinct CDR3 sequences; 29% are singletons. Sequencing was carried out using memory CD4+ T cells sorted from a lymph node. Subset in this sample: memory CD4+ T cells, CD4+CD45RO+CD25-. These TCRs come from a female donor with breast cancer.

The rearrangement links TRBV7-6 to TRBJ2-7; TRBD1 matches at 10 bases. V lost 6 bases and J lost 7; bases outside the gene matches: 9. This CDR3 spans 14 amino acids. Germline loops: CDR1 SGHVS, CDR2 FNYEAQ. DNA for the CDR3: TGTGCCAGCAGTCTAGACAGGGGGCGCAGGGAGCAGTACTTC. Translating gives CASSLDRGRREQYF.

The chain links TRBV6-5 to TRBJ2-3; a possible D gene is TRBD2 (5 bases). The CDR3 has 14 amino acids. V lost 7 bases, J lost 1 base, and 12 bases lay in between. Germline assignment: CDR1 MNHEY and CDR2 SVGAGI. Here the CDR3 reads CASIMLAGTDTQYF. The CDR3 DNA follows: TGTGCCAGCATTATGCTAGCAGGCACAGATACGCAGTATTTT.

This clonotype was seen a handful of times. V and J are TRBV20-1 and TRBJ2-7, with 10 bases matching TRBD2. The CDR3 extends over 16 amino acids. Germline CDR1 reads DFQATT; CDR2 reads SNEGSKA (reference sequence). The J segment lost 0 bases and the V segment lost 6 bases, leaving 11 bases of the junction unmatched. The CDR3 spells CSATLLSSGSSYEQYF. The CDR3 region has the DNA TGCAGTGCCACCCTATTGTCTAGCGGGAGCTCCTACGAGCAGTACTTC.

V is TRBV20-1 and J is TRBJ1-2, with TRBD1 as a possible D gene (5 bases). CDR3 length: 11 residues. Germline CDR1 and CDR2: DFQATT and SNEGSKA (reference sequence). The V end was cut by 5 bases, the J end by 8 bases, with 12 bases between. As DNA, the CDR3 is TGCAGTGCTTTACAAGGGGACGGCTACACCTTC. This translates into CSALQGDGYTF.

DNA for the CDR3: TGTGCCAGTAGTATGGGGGACGGGTTTAATGAGCAGTTCTTC. As protein: CASSMGDGFNEQFF. The V call is TRBV19, the J call TRBJ2-1; the D call may be TRBD1 or TRBD2 (5 bases each). V was cut by 3 bases and J by 7 bases, with 13 bases left in between. In germline, CDR1 is LNHDA, CDR2 SQIVND (reference sequence). The CDR3 length is 14 residues.

This clonotype appeared a few times. This chain's CDR3 is CASSHHRGAGSGANVLTF. In nucleotides, the CDR3 is TGTGCCAGCAGCCACCACCGGGGGGCGGGCTCTGGGGCCAACGTCCTGACTTTC. This chain links TRBV9 with TRBJ2-6, with a weak D call TRBD2 (7 bases). Germline V gene sequence: CDR1 SGDLS, CDR2 YYNGEE. CDR3 length equals 18 residues. V shed 4 bases and J shed 0 bases, with 17 bases lying between them.

This clonotype was observed a few times. This rearrangement joins TRBV6-5 to TRBJ2-5; D remains ambiguous. Trimming took 4 bases from V and 5 from J, leaving 11 bases between them. CDR3 length: 13 amino acids. CDR1 and CDR2 (germline): MNHEY, SVGAGI. This CDR3 is CASSWSVAETQYF. The CDR3 bases are TGTGCCAGCAGTTGGAGCGTGGCGGAGACCCAGTACTTC.

This clonotype was counted a few times. The chain uses TRBV5-1 and TRBJ1-1, with 8 nucleotides matching TRBD1. The CDR3 length is 15 residues. Losses at the gene ends were 4 bases for V and 0 bases for J; bases not matched to a gene: 5. Germline V gives CDR1 SGHRS, CDR2 YFSETQ. CDR3: CASSPTTGVNTEAFF. Written as DNA, the CDR3 is TGCGCCAGCAGCCCAACGACAGGGGTGAACACTGAAGCTTTCTTT.

A note on this clonotype: The final CDR3 position lacks the conserved phenylalanine or tryptophan, pointing to a likely read error. The genes are TRBV15 and TRBJ2-5, with a possible D match to TRBD2 (6 bases). Germline V CDR1 and CDR2: LNHNV, YYDKDF (reference sequence). Trimming cost V 3 bases and J 2 bases, with 10 bases left between them. This CDR3 is 14 amino acids long. In DNA form, the CDR3 reads TGTGCCACCAGCAGGCGCGGGAAGCAAGAGACCCAGTACCTC. As protein: CATSRRGKQETQYL.

This clonotype was seen a few times. The chain couples TRBV10-3 to TRBJ2-3; D is ambiguous. This CDR3 region has 12 residues. With 4 bases removed from V and 8 bases from J, the gap between germline ends came to 10 bases. CDR1 and CDR2 from the germline V gene are ENHRY and SYGVKD. Written as DNA, the CDR3 is TGTGCCATCAGTGGGGGTGGTCCTACGCAGTATTTT. Translated, it gives CAISGGGPTQYF.

This sequence joins TRBV7-3 and TRBJ1-3; unclear D gene. The V end was cut by 5 bases, the J end by 3 bases, with 11 bases between. CDR1 and CDR2 from the germline V gene are SGHTA and FQGTGA. The CDR3 contains 14 residues. The CDR3 region has the DNA TGTGCCAGCAGCGAGCAGGCCAATGGAAACACCATATATTTT. It encodes CASSEQANGNTIYF. Based on the CDR3 plus reference TRBV7-3 and TRBJ1-3, the full variable domain is GAGVSQTPSNKVTEKGKYVELRCDPISGHTALYWYRQSLGQGPEFLIYFQGTGAADDSGLPNDRFFAVRPEGSVSTLKIQRTERGDSAVYLCASSEQANGNTIYFGEGSWLTVV.

This clonotype appeared a few times. This chain uses TRBV4-1 with TRBJ1-1, with D maybe TRBD1 (5 bases). V lost 0 bases and J lost 3, with 8 bases in between. Germline loops: CDR1 MGHRA, CDR2 YSYEKL. This CDR3 is built from 14 residues. Written as DNA, the CDR3 is TGCGCCAGCAGCCAAGATGTGGGGGACACTGAAGCTTTCTTT. Its translation: CASSQDVGDTEAFF.

As to this clonotype: A single base separates this from a much larger clone, so it may be a read error. The gene calls are TRBV5-1 and TRBJ2-5; unclear D gene. The CDR3 is 15 residues long. Germline V gives CDR1 SGHRS, CDR2 YFSETQ. In DNA, the CDR3 is TGCGCCGGCAGCTTGGTGGGCCGAAAAGAAGAGACCCAGTACTTC. Translating it yields CAGSLVGRKEETQYF.

The chain uses TRBV24-1 and TRBJ1-4, with TRBD1 identical over 8 bases. This CDR3 is 15 amino acids long. Germline V lookup: CDR1 KGHDR, CDR2 SFDVKD. Trimming cost V 5 bases and J 5 bases; bases outside gene matches: 6. The CDR3 spells CATSGRTGLNEKLFF. CDR3 nucleotide sequence: TGTGCCACCAGTGGACGGACAGGGCTGAATGAAAAACTGTTTTTT.

This sequence joins TRBV7-2 and TRBJ1-4; the D gene is possibly TRBD1 (5 bases). V dropped 5 bases and J dropped 3 bases, with 10 bases sitting between them. Germline V lookup: CDR1 SGHTA, CDR2 FQGNSA. The CDR3 consists of 14 residues. The CDR3 nucleotides read TGTGCCAGCAGCCGACCAGGGCCTAATGAAAAACTGTTTTTT. Its protein product is CASSRPGPNEKLFF.

This clonotype was detected a few times. This chain uses TRBV5-1 with TRBJ1-3; TRBD1 is a possible D gene (5 bases). CDR1 and CDR2 (germline): SGHRS, YFSETQ. CDR3 length: 14 amino acids. The V end was cut by 5 bases, the J end by 7 bases, with 16 bases between. The DNA of the CDR3 is TGCGCCAGCAGTGAGGACATGAACGTCAACACCATATATTTT. Its protein product is CASSEDMNVNTIYF.

The chain links TRBV6-5 to TRBJ1-1; no clear D. Germline V gives CDR1 MNHEY, CDR2 SVGAGI. Trimming left V 2 bases short and J 3 bases short, with 10 bases between. The CDR3 spans 14 residues. Here the CDR3 reads CASSYQQPYTEAFF. For the CDR3, the DNA is TGTGCCAGCAGTTACCAGCAGCCCTACACTGAAGCTTTCTTT.

The chain has TRBV7-2 and TRBJ2-5; TRBD2 matches at 12 bases. In germline, CDR1 is SGHTA, CDR2 FQGNSA. The CDR3 is made up of 16 amino acids. V lost 3 bases, J lost 6 bases, and 8 bases stayed unmatched. The CDR3 here is CASSFSSSGGAKTQYF. DNA of the CDR3: TGTGCCAGCAGCTTTAGTTCTAGCGGGGGGGCGAAGACCCAGTACTTC.

This clonotype was found a few times. V gene TRBV29-1 combines with J gene TRBJ1-2; TRBD1 matches 9 bases. This CDR3 is 13 amino acids long. V was clipped by 7 bases and J by 8 bases; unmatched bases: 11. CDR1 is SQVTM and CDR2 is ANQGSEA in the germline V gene. CDR3 sequence: CSARDRVPGGYTF. The CDR3 DNA reads as TGCAGCGCCAGGGACAGGGTGCCAGGCGGCTACACCTTC.

The chain recombines TRBV4-1 with TRBJ2-7, with 12 nucleotides matching TRBD1. Losses at the gene ends were 4 bases for V and 0 bases for J; bases not matched to a gene: 4. This CDR3 region has 16 residues. The V gene's germline CDR1 is MGHRA and CDR2 YSYEKL. The CDR3 reads CASSRQGQGASYEQYF. CDR3 sequence (DNA): TGCGCCAGCAGCCGACAGGGACAGGGGGCCTCCTACGAGCAGTACTTC.

The V gene is TRBV29-1, the J gene TRBJ1-1; 7 bases align to TRBD1. The CDR3 spans 15 residues. CDR1 is SQVTM and CDR2 is ANQGSEA in the germline V gene. J was trimmed by 4 bases and V by 7 bases; bases with no gene match: 15. CDR3 protein: CSASPTGWFGTEAFF. The CDR3 DNA reads TGCAGCGCTTCTCCGACAGGGTGGTTTGGCACTGAAGCTTTCTTT.

V is TRBV6-5 and J is TRBJ2-2; D possibly corresponds to TRBD1 (5 bases). Germline V gene data show CDR1 as MNHEY and CDR2 as SVGAGI. V was shortened by 2 bases and J by 1 base, with 8 bases between the two germline ends. The CDR3 is 15 residues long. Here the CDR3 DNA reads TGTGCCAGCAGTTACGCAGGGAAGAACACCGGGGAGCTGTTTTTT. This sequence encodes CASSYAGKNTGELFF.

The chain is built from TRBV7-2 and TRBJ2-5; D possibly uses TRBD1 or TRBD2 (5 bases each). CDR1 is SGHTA and CDR2 is FQGNSA in the germline V gene. The CDR3 totals 16 residues. The V gene lost 5 bases and the J gene lost 7 bases, with 23 bases spanning the gap. In DNA form, the CDR3 reads TGTGCCAGCAGCCTGGGACCGTTCGGCGACCTGGGGACCCAGTACTTC. Its translation: CASSLGPFGDLGTQYF.

The gene calls are TRBV20-1 and TRBJ2-7, with D maybe TRBD1 (6 bases). The CDR3 loop spans 12 amino acids. The ends were cut back, 6 bases at V and 2 bases at J, with 11 bases in the middle. From germline, CDR1 is DFQATT and CDR2 SNEGSKA (reference sequence). CDR3 residues: CSATDRTYEQYF. Here the CDR3 DNA reads TGCAGTGCGACAGACAGGACCTACGAGCAGTACTTC.

This chain joins TRBV6-2 or TRBV6-3 and TRBJ2-7, with TRBD2 matching 9 bases. Germline CDR1 reads MNHEY; CDR2 reads SVGEGT. The CDR3 is 16 amino acids. V dropped 5 bases and J dropped 3; count of bases not matched to a gene: 11. The CDR3 coding sequence is TGTGCCAGCAGTCATTTCATAAGAGCGGGAGGCTACGAGCAGTACTTC. Translated: CASSHFIRAGGYEQYF.

V is TRBV20-1 and J is TRBJ1-2; D call uncertain. Germline loops: CDR1 DFQATT, CDR2 SNEGSKA (reference sequence). V was trimmed by 0 bases and J by 7 bases, leaving 6 bases between them. This CDR3 comprises 11 residues. The CDR3 protein is CSAREGFGYTF. The CDR3, as DNA: TGCAGTGCTAGAGAGGGGTTTGGCTACACCTTC.

This clonotype was counted only a few times. The rearrangement joins TRBV9 to TRBJ2-7; 11 bases fit TRBD1. CDR3 length equals 16 residues. The germline V gene has CDR1 SGDLS and CDR2 YYNGEE. The junction had 8 bases not matched to a gene; V was cut back by 3 bases and J by 3 bases. The CDR3 DNA sequence: TGTGCCAGCAGCGCGACCGGGACAGGGGGAATCTACGAGCAGTACTTC. Translation: CASSATGTGGIYEQYF.